This TCR beta chain was observed in a study of blood T cell repertoires in COVID-19. Looking at the study overall: The study drew acute and convalescent COVID-19 samples from the United States, Italy and Spain. T cells, B-cell-depleted T cells, or PBMCs provided the cDNA or gDNA that served as material.

As handled by the study authors: Cell counts per sample came from amplifying reference gene primers. Clones were sequenced by immunoSEQ multiplex PCR, and TCRdb holds only the in-frame ones, with some missing. V, J and clone size reflect that table, while D and trimming were determined from the DNA. The sample consists of some 67,000 clones, around 89% of them appearing once. The V gene's germline CDR1 is LNHDA and CDR2 SQIVND (reference sequence). After removal of 10 bases from V and 4 bases from J, the junction contained 5 bases not matched to a gene. There are 13 residues in the CDR3. The rearrangement links TRBV19 to TRBJ2-5, with 11 bases fitting TRBD1. The sequence was collected from a woman aged 60 to 75 with acute or convalescent COVID-19. Input material: peripheral blood. DNA of the CDR3: TGTGCCACTCGGGACAGGGGGACAGAGACCCAGTACTTC. It specifies CATRDRGTETQYF.